This TCR beta chain was documented in a study of T-cell memory formation after mild COVID-19. Findings of the study overall: Whether second-wave clones peaking at day 37 were SARS-CoV-2 specific went unconfirmed. The study found contracting CD4+ clones mainly in CM and EM and contracting CD8+ clones in EMRA. Pre-infection memory held some responding clones, suggesting pre-existing cross-reactive T cells responded.

This CDR3 has 14 residues. V shed 2 bases and J 7 bases; nucleotides not matched to a gene: 8. Per the germline V gene, CDR1 is SQVTM and CDR2 is ANQGSEA. TCR alpha and TCR beta cDNA libraries carrying sample barcodes and UMIs came from 5'RACE with constant-segment primers. TCRdb ran MiXCR on the 5' RACE reads and lists one entry per CDR3 protein. The table records hundreds of thousands of distinct CDR3 sequences, 25% to 30% of them present only once. This clonotype was seen more than once but under ten times. The antigen is undetermined. The chain couples TRBV29-1 to TRBJ1-2; 9 nucleotides line up with TRBD1. The TCR sequence derives from an adult woman who had mild COVID-19 (a few samples of this study predate the infection). Cell type and time point are not known. The specimen sequenced was PBMCs or a T cell subset sorted from them (not recorded which). CDR3 DNA: TGCAGCGTTGAATCCCGGGACAGGGTGTCTGGCTACACCTTC. Translating gives CSVESRDRVSGYTF. Variable domain in full (rest from reference TRBV29-1 and TRBJ1-2): SAVISQKPSRDICQRGTSLTIQCQVDSQVTMMFWYRQQPGQSLTLIATANQGSEATYESGFVIDKFPISRPNLTFSTLTVSNMSPEDSSIYLCSVESRDRVSGYTFGSGTRLTVV.